The T cell receptor (beta chain) under discussion was sequenced for a study of T cell responses to AZD1222 COVID-19 vaccine. Trimming took 3 bases from V and 2 from J, leaving 10 bases between them. CDR1 and CDR2 (germline): LNHDA, SQIVND (reference sequence). This CDR3 contains 15 residues. Libraries were prepared by immunoSEQ multiplex PCR; TCRdb keeps only in-frame clonotypes and omits some of them. This sample has tens of thousands of clones, with 88% found just once. This specimen was peripheral blood, taken 28 days after the second AZD1222 dose. This TCR was sampled from an adult who received the AZD1222 COVID-19 vaccine. The gene calls are TRBV19 and TRBJ2-2; no firm D call. CDR3 coding DNA: TGTGCCAGTAGTATCGTTGGCGGCAACACCGGGGAGCTGTTTTTT. It translates to CASSIVGGNTGELFF.